This T cell receptor (beta chain) derives from a study of post-analysis software for immune sequencing data. Across the whole study: Patients had relapsing-remitting, secondary progressive or progressive-relapsing multiple sclerosis; some lacked subtype.

TCR beta cDNA libraries had unique molecular identifiers. TCRdb reprocessed the PCR reads with MiXCR, giving one entry per CDR3 protein. The profile shows about 500,000 distinct CDR3 sequences, nearly 45% of them singletons. Study-wide points: A few TRBV segments, TRBV5-6, TRBV5-1 and TRBV20-1 among them, were found more frequent in patients than controls.

This clonotype was observed a few times. Its matching antigen is unknown. The germline V gene encodes CDR1 SQVTM and CDR2 ANQGSEA. This CDR3 has 13 residues. V was cut by 3 bases and J by 7 bases, with 13 bases left in between. What was sequenced was blood. The receptor comes from a girl under 18 with multiple sclerosis. This rearrangement joins TRBV29-1 to TRBJ2-1; maybe TRBD2 (6 bases). As DNA, the CDR3 is TGCAGCGTTGATGCGGGAAGAAGGAATGAGCAGTTCTTC. Protein product: CSVDAGRRNEQFF.